The present entry profiles one TCR beta chain with its context. Original analysis: Reference gene primer amplification gave nucleated cell count estimates. Assay: immunoSEQ multiplex PCR; the TCRdb copy retains only in-frame clones and omits some. V, J and clone size are taken as reported in that table, and D and trimming were inferred from the DNA itself. The sample has around 160,000 clones, approximately 75% seen once. This entry belongs to a study of blood T cell repertoires in COVID-19. Overall study: Sample material is recorded as cDNA or gDNA derived from T cells, B-cell-depleted T cells, or PBMCs.

CDR3 length: 14 amino acids. Trimming removed 7 bases from V and 6 bases from J; junction bases left unmatched: 7. Germline CDR1 is LNHDA and CDR2 is SQIVND (reference sequence). Source material: peripheral blood. The rearrangement links TRBV19 to TRBJ2-3; 10 bases match TRBD1. This TCR came from a human donor in a cohort sampled during active COVID-19. CDR3 nucleotides: TGTGCCAGTACGCCGACAGGGGGCGGCGATACGCAGTATTTT. Translated: CASTPTGGGDTQYF. Variable domain in full (rest from reference TRBV19 and TRBJ2-3): DGGITQSPKYLFRKEGQNVTLSCEQNLNHDAMYWYRQDPGQGLRLIYYSQIVNDFQKGDIAEGYSVSREKKESFPLTVTSAQKNPTAFYLCASTPTGGGDTQYFGPGTRLTVL.